The present TCR beta chain was sequenced within a study of spatial heterogeneity in lung cancer. At the level of the study: The library had UMIs, and each TCR and UMI pair averaged more than ten raw reads.

This clonotype was observed a handful of times. Each CDR3 protein gets one entry after TCRdb re-called the 5' RACE reads with MiXCR. The sample consists of 35,000 to 55,000 distinct CDR3 sequences, roughly an eighth of them appearing once. CDR1 and CDR2 (germline): MNHEY, SVGAGI. The CDR3 loop spans 16 amino acids. After removal of 6 bases from V and 5 bases from J, the junction contained 12 bases not matched to a gene. Stated time point: sample taken at primary tumor resection. Frozen PBMC, nontumor lung or tumor provided whole RNA, which was sequenced unsorted. The chain combines TRBV6-5 with TRBJ1-5; 8 bases are a match to TRBD1. The source of this sequence is a male donor with early-stage non-small cell lung cancer. The source was PBMCs, collected at surgery. This CDR3 is CASRKEGQALHQPQHF. The CDR3 DNA is TGTGCCAGCAGGAAAGAGGGACAGGCCCTGCATCAGCCCCAGCATTTT.